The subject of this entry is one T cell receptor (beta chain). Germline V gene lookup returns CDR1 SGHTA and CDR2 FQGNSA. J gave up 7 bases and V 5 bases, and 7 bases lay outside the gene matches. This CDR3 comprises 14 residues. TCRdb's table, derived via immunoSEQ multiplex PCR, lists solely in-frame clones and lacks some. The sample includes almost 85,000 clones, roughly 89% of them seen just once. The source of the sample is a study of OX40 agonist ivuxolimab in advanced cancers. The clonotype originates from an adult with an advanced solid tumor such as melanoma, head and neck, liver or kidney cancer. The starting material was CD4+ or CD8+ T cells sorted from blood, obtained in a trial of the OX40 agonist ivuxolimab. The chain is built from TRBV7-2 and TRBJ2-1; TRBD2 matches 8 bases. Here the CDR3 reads CASSGTSGVNEQFF. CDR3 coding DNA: TGTGCCAGCAGCGGAACTAGCGGAGTAAATGAGCAGTTCTTC.